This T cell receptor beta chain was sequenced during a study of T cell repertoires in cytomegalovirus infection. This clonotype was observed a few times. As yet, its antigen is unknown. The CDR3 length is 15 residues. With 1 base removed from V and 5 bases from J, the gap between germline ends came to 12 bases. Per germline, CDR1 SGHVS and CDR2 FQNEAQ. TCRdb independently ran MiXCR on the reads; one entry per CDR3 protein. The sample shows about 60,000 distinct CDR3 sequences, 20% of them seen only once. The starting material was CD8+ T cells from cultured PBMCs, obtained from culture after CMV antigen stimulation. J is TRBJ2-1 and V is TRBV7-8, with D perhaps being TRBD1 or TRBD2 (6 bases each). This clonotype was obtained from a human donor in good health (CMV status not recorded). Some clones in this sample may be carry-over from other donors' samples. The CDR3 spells CASSLGGAVNNEQFF. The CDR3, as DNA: TGTGCCAGCAGCTTAGGGGGGGCAGTGAACAATGAGCAGTTCTTC.